Presented here are 26 T cell receptor beta chains from one specimen sequenced in a study of Ad26.COV2.S vaccination and SARS-CoV-2 variants. Treatment reported: roughly 20 received Ad26.COV2.S at low or high dose, single or two shots; roughly five received placebo; per-sample allocation not given. Specimen acquisition occurred on day 63 following the initial vaccine or placebo injection. Produced via immunoSEQ multiplex PCR; TCRdb's table is partial and in-frame only. The sample consists of 300,000 to 400,000 clones, about 82% of them appearing once. Specimen: peripheral blood, collected in a trial of Ad26.COV2.S vaccine versus placebo. These TCRs come from a person aged 18-60 years who received the Ad26.COV2.S COVID-19 vaccine or a placebo.

The chain has TRBV11-2 and TRBJ1-1, with 10 bases lining up with TRBD1. CDR1 and CDR2 from the germline V gene are SGHAT and FQNNGV. V gave up 5 bases and J gave up 5 bases; unmatched junction bases: 14. This CDR3 region has 17 residues. The CDR3 sequence is CASSRRQGAIGVTEAFF. CDR3 nucleotide sequence: TGTGCCAGCAGCCGTCGACAGGGGGCGATTGGTGTTACTGAAGCTTTCTTT.

The chain joins TRBV3-1 (or the pseudogene TRBV3-2) to TRBJ1-3; D is unresolved. The CDR3 consists of 14 residues. Germline lookup yields CDR1 LGHDT and CDR2 YNNKEL (reference sequence). Trimming stripped 2 bases from V and 2 bases from J, with 7 bases between. The CDR3: CASSQTNTGNTIYF. The CDR3 DNA follows: TGTGCCAGCAGCCAAACCAACACTGGAAACACCATATATTTT.

This clone has a single count. This chain connects TRBV7-2 to TRBJ1-1, with D unresolved. This CDR3 region has 15 residues. The V and J ends lost 5 bases and 1 base respectively, with 14 bases between them. Per the germline V gene, CDR1 is SGHTA and CDR2 is FQGNSA. The CDR3 DNA sequence: TGTGCCAGCAGCCTTTATCCAGGTCAGAACACTGAAGCTTTCTTT. Translating gives CASSLYPGQNTEAFF.

The chain has TRBV4-2 and TRBJ2-5, with 8 bases lining up with TRBD1. The germline gives CDR1 LGHNA, CDR2 YNFKEQ. V trimming: 2 bases; J trimming: 5 bases; junction bases outside the gene matches: 16. The CDR3 has 18 amino acids. CDR3 sequence (DNA): TGTGCCAGCAGCCAATCCGGGCCGTCAGGGGGCACTAAGGAGACCCAGTACTTC. Translated: CASSQSGPSGGTKETQYF.

The chain links TRBV18 to TRBJ1-2; D call uncertain. CDR3 length: 14 residues. V lost 3 bases, J lost 8 bases, and 16 bases lay in between. Germline loops: CDR1 KGHSH, CDR2 LQKENI. This chain's CDR3 is CASSPPGRSWGYTF. The CDR3 coding sequence is TGTGCCAGCTCACCGCCCGGAAGGTCGTGGGGCTACACCTTC.

The genes are TRBV5-4 and TRBJ2-7; maybe TRBD2 (5 bases). CDR1 and CDR2 (germline): SGHNT, YYREEE (reference sequence). The CDR3 is made up of 13 amino acids. V was clipped by 1 base and J by 6 bases, with 11 bases between them. The CDR3: CASSLRGTLEQYF. CDR3 coding DNA: TGTGCCAGCAGCTTGCGGGGAACCCTCGAGCAGTACTTC.

The V gene is TRBV19, the J gene TRBJ1-3, with D hard to call. The CDR3 has 15 amino acids. V lost 9 bases and J 1 base, leaving 16 bases between the germline ends. Germline V gene lookup returns CDR1 LNHDA and CDR2 SQIVND (reference sequence). The CDR3 here is CASRKGEGSGNTIYF. Written as DNA, the CDR3 is TGTGCCAGCAGAAAGGGAGAGGGATCTGGAAACACCATATATTTT.

The chain is built from TRBV7-3 and TRBJ2-5; 14 nucleotides agree with TRBD2. Per germline, CDR1 SGHTA and CDR2 FQGTGA. CDR3 size: 13 residues. After removal of 8 bases from V and 4 bases from J, the junction contained 0 bases not matched to a gene. The DNA of the CDR3 is TGTGCCAGCGGACTAGCGGGGGGAGAGACCCAGTACTTC. Its protein is CASGLAGGETQYF.

The chain links TRBV21-1 to TRBJ2-3; TRBD1, the table's D call, was not compared with the DNA. TRBV21-1 is a known pseudogene. The CDR3 loop spans 16 amino acids. The CDR3 here is CASSKVGGLRADTQYF. CDR3 nucleotide sequence: TGTGCCAGCAGCAAAGTAGGGGGATTGAGGGCAGATACGCAGTATTTT.

This clone was detected once. The chain joins TRBV7-2 to TRBJ2-7; unclear D gene. Germline CDR1 and CDR2: SGHTA and FQGNSA. V was cut by 5 bases and J by 0 bases, with 2 bases left in between. This CDR3 has 11 residues. The CDR3 sequence is CASSDSYEQYF. In nucleotides, the CDR3 is TGTGCCAGCAGCGACTCCTACGAGCAGTACTTC.

This clone was recorded once. The chain employs TRBV11-2 and TRBJ1-3; 8 bases are a match to TRBD1. J was trimmed by 3 bases and V by 5 bases; bases with no gene match: 6. The CDR3 runs to 15 residues. CDR1 and CDR2 (germline): SGHAT, FQNNGV. The CDR3 sequence: CASSIGTGGGNTIYF. Here the CDR3 DNA reads TGTGCCAGCAGCATCGGGACAGGCGGTGGAAACACCATATATTTT.

The chain recombines TRBV5-4 with TRBJ1-6; TRBD1 is a possible D gene (5 bases). Trimming shortened V by 4 bases and J by 4 bases, and 15 bases separated the two germline ends. Germline CDR1 SGHNT, CDR2 YYREEE (reference sequence). The CDR3 sequence is 16 residues long. Here the CDR3 DNA reads TGTGCCAGCAGCCGGGACTCCGGGCAGTATAATTCACCCCTCCACTTT. The encoded protein is CASSRDSGQYNSPLHF.

This rearrangement joins TRBV12-3 or TRBV12-4 to TRBJ2-5; TRBD2 aligns across 7 bases. CDR3 size: 13 residues. Trimming cost V 3 bases and J 6 bases; bases outside gene matches: 4. CDR3: CASSFGGGQTQYF. The CDR3 DNA sequence: TGTGCCAGCAGTTTTGGGGGGGGACAGACCCAGTACTTC.

The rearrangement joins TRBV7-2 to TRBJ2-7; no definite D call. Germline V gene lookup returns CDR1 SGHTA and CDR2 FQGNSA. The CDR3 contains 12 residues. Deletions cut 2 bases from V and 8 bases from J, with 10 bases between. CDR3 in DNA: TGTGCCAGCAGCTTATATTTTGCGAAGCAGTACTTC. Translated: CASSLYFAKQYF.

This clone was observed a few times. V usage is TRBV6-5 and J usage is TRBJ1-1, with TRBD1 as a possible D gene (6 bases). In germline, CDR1 is MNHEY, CDR2 SVGAGI. The CDR3 length is 15 residues. With 6 bases removed from V and 0 bases from J, the gap between germline ends came to 14 bases. The CDR3 reads CASSRGAQLNTEAFF. The DNA for the CDR3 is TGTGCCAGCAGCAGGGGCGCCCAGTTGAACACTGAAGCTTTCTTT.

This clone was observed a single time. This chain links TRBV7-9 with TRBJ2-7; weak D call: TRBD2 (6 bases). CDR3 length: 14 amino acids. V was pared by 2 bases and J by 6 bases, with 14 bases between. Germline V gene data show CDR1 as SEHNR and CDR2 as FQNEAQ (reference sequence). The CDR3 protein is CASSLRGRDFEQYF. As DNA, the CDR3 is TGTGCCAGCAGCTTACGTGGCAGGGACTTCGAGCAGTACTTC.

The chain links TRBV19 to TRBJ2-6, with D tentatively TRBD2 (5 bases). CDR1 is LNHDA and CDR2 is SQIVND in the germline V gene (reference sequence). The V and J ends lost 6 bases and 0 bases respectively, with 9 bases between them. The CDR3 length is 15 residues. Here the CDR3 DNA reads TGTGCCAGTAGCCCTGCGGGCTCTGGGGCCAACGTCCTGACTTTC. The encoded protein is CASSPAGSGANVLTF.

The chain recombines TRBV4-3 with TRBJ2-5; 7 bases match TRBD1. Trimming removed 0 bases from V and 4 bases from J; junction bases left unmatched: 17. The CDR3 has 19 amino acids. From germline, CDR1 is LGHNA and CDR2 YSLEER. The CDR3 here is CASSQDFRVVDRHRETQYF. In nucleotides, the CDR3 is TGCGCCAGCAGCCAAGATTTCAGGGTAGTGGACAGGCACCGAGAGACCCAGTACTTC.

The chain is built from TRBV6-6 and TRBJ1-6; tentative D call: TRBD1 (5 bases). Trimming took 8 bases from V and 5 from J, leaving 16 bases between them. The CDR3 consists of 15 residues. Germline loops: CDR1 MNHNY, CDR2 SVGAGI (reference sequence). In nucleotides, the CDR3 is TGTGCCAGCCGATGGGCGGGGGGAGATAATTCACCCCTCCACTTT. Residues: CASRWAGGDNSPLHF.

The sample holds one count of this clone. The V gene is TRBV5-4, the J gene TRBJ2-1; 8 nucleotides match TRBD1. CDR1 and CDR2 from the germline V gene are SGHNT and YYREEE (reference sequence). Trimming cost V 3 bases and J 10 bases; bases outside gene matches: 9. The CDR3 has 14 residues. The CDR3 region is CASSSRTGIGEQFF. In nucleotides, the CDR3 is TGTGCCAGCAGCTCTCGGACAGGGATCGGAGAGCAGTTCTTC.

This rearrangement joins TRBV7-9 to TRBJ1-1, with a possible D match to TRBD1 (6 bases). This CDR3 contains 14 residues. V was clipped by 0 bases and J by 1 base, with 6 bases between them. CDR1 and CDR2 (germline): SEHNR, FQNEAQ (reference sequence). CDR3 loop: CASSLAGGNTEAFF. In DNA form, the CDR3 reads TGTGCCAGCAGCTTAGCAGGGGGGAACACTGAAGCTTTCTTT.

This clone has just a few counts. CDR3 protein: CASSVGLLGDTQYF. CDR3 bases: TGTGCCAGCAGCGTAGGCCTGCTCGGGGATACGCAGTATTTT. The V call is TRBV9, the J call TRBJ2-3; no definite D call. There are 14 residues in the CDR3. The V end was cut by 0 bases, the J end by 6 bases, with 11 bases between. CDR1 and CDR2 from the germline V gene are SGDLS and YYNGEE.

J is TRBJ1-5 and V is TRBV6-5; D is uncertain. Looked up from germline, CDR1 is MNHEY and CDR2 is SVGAGI. The CDR3 extends over 13 amino acids. Trimming removed 7 bases at V and 7 bases at J, with 14 bases between. The chain's CDR3 is CASTPRGEQPQHF. In DNA, the CDR3 is TGTGCCAGCACCCCACGAGGTGAACAGCCCCAGCATTTT.

This clone occurred a few times. The chain recombines TRBV7-6 with TRBJ2-3; TRBD2 aligns across 7 bases. The germline gives CDR1 SGHVS, CDR2 FNYEAQ. The CDR3 has 15 amino acids. V dropped 5 bases and J dropped 0; count of bases not matched to a gene: 5. CDR3 DNA sequence: TGTGCCAGCAGCGGAAGCGGGGCCAGCACAGATACGCAGTATTTT. Translating it yields CASSGSGASTDTQYF.

V gene TRBV2 combines with J gene TRBJ2-7; D gene ambiguous. The V end lost 1 base, the J end lost 7 bases, and 5 bases lay between the germline ends. The CDR3 sequence is 11 residues long. The germline V gene encodes CDR1 SNHLY and CDR2 FYNNEI. CDR3 loop: CASSEVLEQYF. The DNA for the CDR3 is TGTGCCAGCAGTGAAGTACTTGAGCAGTACTTC.

The chain combines TRBV6-6 with TRBJ1-3; a weak D match, TRBD1 (5 bases). The germline V gene encodes CDR1 MNHNY and CDR2 SVGAGI (reference sequence). Trimming took off 4 bases at V and 1 base at J, with 11 bases between the two ends. The CDR3 sequence is 15 residues long. The CDR3: CASSLRRGSGNTIYF. CDR3 DNA: TGTGCCAGCAGTTTGCGCCGGGGGTCTGGAAACACCATATATTTT.